This TCR beta chain was sequenced during a study of patients and donors after allogeneic stem cell transplantation. Via MiXCR, TCRdb re-called the RT-PCR reads, giving one row per CDR3 protein. In the table there are 920,000 or so distinct CDR3 sequences, 18% of which are singletons. CDR1 is MGHRA and CDR2 is YSYEKL in the germline V gene. CDR3 size: 15 residues. Trimming took off 0 bases at V and 7 bases at J, with 15 bases between the two ends. What was sequenced was blood, either unsorted or a sorted T cell fraction (not recorded which). The TCR sequence derives from a human donor who was either an allogeneic HSCT recipient or a stem cell or donor lymphocyte infusion donor (not recorded which). It is not recorded whose cells these are; they may come from a transplant donor. J is TRBJ1-2 and V is TRBV4-1; no clear D. The CDR3 DNA is TGCGCCAGCAGCCAAGAGACGGAGCTAGAGGGTGGCTACACCTTC. Protein: CASSQETELEGGYTF.